This T cell receptor beta chain originates from a study of cytomegalovirus exposure and HLA in healthy donors. Study details: Clustering assigned around 77% of the approximately 400 genotyped donors to the Caucasian-associated ancestry cluster. Overall study results and limits: In vitro data verified a few CMV-associated chains as specific for CMV antigens.

CDR1 is WSHSY, CDR2 SAAADI, per germline. The V end lost 3 bases, the J end lost 5 bases, and 8 bases lay between the germline ends. This CDR3 is 12 amino acids long. In the PCR, 60 Vbeta and 13 Jbeta primers were used. Profiling relied on immunoSEQ multiplex PCR, and the TCRdb table lists in-frame clones only, not all of them. The top ten hold around 5% of the sample, which has roughly 150,000 clones, around 73% seen once. The count of this clone is one. The antigen is unknown. The source is a woman aged 18 to 35 in good health and CMV-seropositive. The chain has TRBV10-2 and TRBJ2-7; possible D gene TRBD1, 5 bases. Sequenced: PBMCs. The CDR3 protein is CASSDRVDEQYF. CDR3 sequence (DNA): TGCGCCAGCAGTGACAGGGTGGACGAGCAGTACTTC.